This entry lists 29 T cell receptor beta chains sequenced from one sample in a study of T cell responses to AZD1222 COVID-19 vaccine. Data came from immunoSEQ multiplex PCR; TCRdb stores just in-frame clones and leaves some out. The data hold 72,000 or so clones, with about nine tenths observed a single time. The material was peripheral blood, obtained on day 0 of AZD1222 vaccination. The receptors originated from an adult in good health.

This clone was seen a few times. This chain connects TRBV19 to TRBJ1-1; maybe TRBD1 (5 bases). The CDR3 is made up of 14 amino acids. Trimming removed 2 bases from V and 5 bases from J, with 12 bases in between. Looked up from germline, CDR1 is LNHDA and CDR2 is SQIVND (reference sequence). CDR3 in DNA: TGTGCCAGTAGTATACCCCCGGGGGAAACTGAAGCTTTCTTT. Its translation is CASSIPPGETEAFF.

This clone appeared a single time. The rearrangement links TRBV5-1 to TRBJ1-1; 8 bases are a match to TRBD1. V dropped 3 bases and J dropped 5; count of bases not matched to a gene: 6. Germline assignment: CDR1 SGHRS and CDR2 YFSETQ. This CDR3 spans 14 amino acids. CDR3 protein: CASSWGTGGTEAFF. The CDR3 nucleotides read TGCGCCAGCAGCTGGGGTACAGGGGGTACTGAAGCTTTCTTT.

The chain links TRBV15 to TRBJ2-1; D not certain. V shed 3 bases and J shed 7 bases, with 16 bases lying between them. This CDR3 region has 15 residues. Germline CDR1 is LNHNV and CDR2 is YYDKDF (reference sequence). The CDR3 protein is CATSRGLPPNNEQFF. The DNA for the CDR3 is TGTGCCACCAGCAGGGGTCTTCCACCAAATAATGAGCAGTTCTTC.

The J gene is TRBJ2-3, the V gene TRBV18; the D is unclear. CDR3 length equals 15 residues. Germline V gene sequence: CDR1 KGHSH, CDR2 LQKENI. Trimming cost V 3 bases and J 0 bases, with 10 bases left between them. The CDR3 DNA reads TGTGCCAGCTCACCGCCCAGTCTTAGCACAGATACGCAGTATTTT. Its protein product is CASSPPSLSTDTQYF.

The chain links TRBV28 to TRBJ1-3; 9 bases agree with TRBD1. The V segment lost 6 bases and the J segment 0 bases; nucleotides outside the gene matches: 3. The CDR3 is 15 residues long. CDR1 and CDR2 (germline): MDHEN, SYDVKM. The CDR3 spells CASRTTGGSGNTIYF. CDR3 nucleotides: TGTGCCAGCAGAACGACAGGGGGCTCTGGAAACACCATATATTTT. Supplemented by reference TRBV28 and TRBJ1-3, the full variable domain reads DVKVTQSSRYLVKRTGEKVFLECVQDMDHENMFWYRQDPGLGLRLIYFSYDVKMKEKGDIPEGYSVSREKKERFSLILESASTNQTSMYLCASRTTGGSGNTIYFGEGSWLTVV.

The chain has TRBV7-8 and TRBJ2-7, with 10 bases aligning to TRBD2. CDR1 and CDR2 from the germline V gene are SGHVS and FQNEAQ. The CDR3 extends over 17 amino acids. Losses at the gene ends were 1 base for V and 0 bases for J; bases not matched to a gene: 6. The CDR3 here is CASSLGLLAGNSYEQYF. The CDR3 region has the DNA TGTGCCAGCAGCTTAGGGCTACTAGCGGGGAACTCCTACGAGCAGTACTTC.

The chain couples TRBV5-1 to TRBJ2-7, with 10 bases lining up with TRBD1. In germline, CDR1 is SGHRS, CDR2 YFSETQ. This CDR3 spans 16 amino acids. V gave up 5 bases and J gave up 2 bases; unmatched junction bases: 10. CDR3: CASSILPGQGTYEQYF. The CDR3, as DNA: TGCGCCAGCAGTATACTCCCGGGACAGGGGACCTACGAGCAGTACTTC.

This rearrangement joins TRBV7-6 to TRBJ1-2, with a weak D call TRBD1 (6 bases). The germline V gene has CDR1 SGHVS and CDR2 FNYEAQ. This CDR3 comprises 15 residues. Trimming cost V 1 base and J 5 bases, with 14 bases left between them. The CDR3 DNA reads TGTGCCAGCAGCTTAGGGGGGGGCCATCCGTATGGCTACACCTTC. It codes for CASSLGGGHPYGYTF. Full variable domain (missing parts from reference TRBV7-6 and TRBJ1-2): GAGVSQSPRYKVTKRGQDVALRCDPISGHVSLYWYRQALGQGPEFLTYFNYEAQQDKSGLPNDRFSAERPEGSISTLTIQRTEQRDSAMYRCASSLGGGHPYGYTFGSGTRLTVV.

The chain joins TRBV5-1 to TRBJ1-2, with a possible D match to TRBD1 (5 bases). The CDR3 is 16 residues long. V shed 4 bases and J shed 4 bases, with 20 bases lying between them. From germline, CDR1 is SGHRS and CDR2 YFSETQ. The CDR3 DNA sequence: TGCGCCAGCAGCGAAGGCTTCGACAGCCCAATCTATGGCTACACCTTC. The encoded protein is CASSEGFDSPIYGYTF.

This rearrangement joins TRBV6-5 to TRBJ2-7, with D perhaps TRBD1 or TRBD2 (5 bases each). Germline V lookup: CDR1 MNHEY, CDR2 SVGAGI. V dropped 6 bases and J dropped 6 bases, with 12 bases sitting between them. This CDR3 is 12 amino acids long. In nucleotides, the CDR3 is TGTGCCAGCAGGGGGGACCGGGTCGAGCAGTACTTC. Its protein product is CASRGDRVEQYF.

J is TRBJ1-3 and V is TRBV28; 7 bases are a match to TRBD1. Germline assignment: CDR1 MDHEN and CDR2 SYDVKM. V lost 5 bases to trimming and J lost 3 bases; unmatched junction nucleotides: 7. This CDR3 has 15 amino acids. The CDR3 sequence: CASSPPTGHGNTIYF. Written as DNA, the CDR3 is TGTGCCAGCAGTCCGCCGACAGGGCATGGAAACACCATATATTTT.

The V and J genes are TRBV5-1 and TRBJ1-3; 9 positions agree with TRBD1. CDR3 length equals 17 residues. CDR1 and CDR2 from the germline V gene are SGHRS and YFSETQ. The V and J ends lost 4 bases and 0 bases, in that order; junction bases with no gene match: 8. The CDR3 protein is CASSDPTGGLSGNTIYF. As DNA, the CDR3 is TGCGCCAGCAGCGATCCGACAGGGGGACTCTCTGGAAACACCATATATTTT.

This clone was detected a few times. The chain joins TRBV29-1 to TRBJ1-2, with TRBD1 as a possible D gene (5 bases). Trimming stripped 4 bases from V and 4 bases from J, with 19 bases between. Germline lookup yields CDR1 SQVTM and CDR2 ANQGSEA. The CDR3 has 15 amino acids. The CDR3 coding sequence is TGCAGCGTTGGGGATAGGGGAGGTACGAGCTATGGCTACACCTTC. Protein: CSVGDRGGTSYGYTF.

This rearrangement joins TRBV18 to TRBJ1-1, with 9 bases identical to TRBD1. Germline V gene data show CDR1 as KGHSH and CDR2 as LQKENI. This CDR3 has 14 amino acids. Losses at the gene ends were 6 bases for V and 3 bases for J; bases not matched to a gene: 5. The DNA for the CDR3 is TGTGCCAGCTCTGACAGGGGGAGGGACACTGAAGCTTTCTTT. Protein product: CASSDRGRDTEAFF.

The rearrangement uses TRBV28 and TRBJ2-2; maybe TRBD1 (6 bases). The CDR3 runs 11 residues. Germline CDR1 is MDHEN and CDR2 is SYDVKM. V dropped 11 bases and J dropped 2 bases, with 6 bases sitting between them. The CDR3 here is CAGGNTGELFF. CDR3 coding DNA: TGTGCCGGGGGCAACACCGGGGAGCTGTTTTTT.

The CDR3 loop reads CASSLGGTSLQSTDTQYF. As DNA, the CDR3 is TGTGCCAGCAGCTTGGGGGGGACTAGTTTGCAAAGCACAGATACGCAGTATTTT. The V call is TRBV5-4, the J call TRBJ2-3, with 8 bases matching TRBD2. This CDR3 has 18 residues. J lost 0 bases, V lost 0 bases, and 9 bases had no gene match. The germline V gene encodes CDR1 SGHNT and CDR2 YYREEE (reference sequence).

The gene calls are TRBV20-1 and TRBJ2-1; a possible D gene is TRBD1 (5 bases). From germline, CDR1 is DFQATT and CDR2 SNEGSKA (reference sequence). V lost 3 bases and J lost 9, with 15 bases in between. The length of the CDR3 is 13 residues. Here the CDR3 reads CSASRAGPGEQFF. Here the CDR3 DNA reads TGCAGTGCTAGTAGGGCAGGGCCAGGTGAGCAGTTCTTC.

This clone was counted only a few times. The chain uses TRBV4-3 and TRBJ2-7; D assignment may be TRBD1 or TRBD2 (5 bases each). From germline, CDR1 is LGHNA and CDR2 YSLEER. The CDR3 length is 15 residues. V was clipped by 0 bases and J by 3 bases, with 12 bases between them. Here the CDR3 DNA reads TGCGCCAGCAGCCAAGAATCGTCGAGGGGCTACGAGCAGTACTTC. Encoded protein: CASSQESSRGYEQYF.

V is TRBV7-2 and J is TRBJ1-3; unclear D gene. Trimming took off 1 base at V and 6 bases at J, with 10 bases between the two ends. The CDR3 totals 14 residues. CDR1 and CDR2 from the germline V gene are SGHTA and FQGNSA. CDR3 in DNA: TGTGCCAGCAGCTTAGGAACTTCTAAAAACACCATATATTTT. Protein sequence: CASSLGTSKNTIYF.

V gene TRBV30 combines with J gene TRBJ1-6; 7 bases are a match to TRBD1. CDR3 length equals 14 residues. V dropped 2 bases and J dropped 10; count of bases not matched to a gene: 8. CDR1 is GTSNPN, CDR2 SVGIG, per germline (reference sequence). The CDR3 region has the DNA TGTGCCTGGAGTACCGGGACAGCTAGATCACCCCTCCACTTT. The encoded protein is CAWSTGTARSPLHF.

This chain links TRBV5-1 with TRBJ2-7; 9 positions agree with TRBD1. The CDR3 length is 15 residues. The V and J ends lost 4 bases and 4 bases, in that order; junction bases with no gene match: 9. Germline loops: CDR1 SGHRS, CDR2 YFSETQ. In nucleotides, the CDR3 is TGCGCCAGCAGCCCGGGGACAGGGCCGAGGTACGAGCAGTACTTC. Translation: CASSPGTGPRYEQYF.

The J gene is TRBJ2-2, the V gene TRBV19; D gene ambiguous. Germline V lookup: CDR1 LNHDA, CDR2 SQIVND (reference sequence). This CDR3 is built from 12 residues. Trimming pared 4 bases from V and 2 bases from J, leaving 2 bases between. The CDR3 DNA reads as TGTGCCAGTAGTACAAACACCGGGGAGCTGTTTTTT. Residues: CASSTNTGELFF.

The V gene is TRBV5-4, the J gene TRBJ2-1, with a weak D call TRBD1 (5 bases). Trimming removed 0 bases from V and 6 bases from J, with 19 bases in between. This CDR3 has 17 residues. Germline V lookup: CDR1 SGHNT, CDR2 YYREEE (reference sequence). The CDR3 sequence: CASSLVGRGRLGNEQFF. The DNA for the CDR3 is TGTGCCAGCAGCTTGGTAGGAAGGGGCCGGCTGGGCAATGAGCAGTTCTTC.

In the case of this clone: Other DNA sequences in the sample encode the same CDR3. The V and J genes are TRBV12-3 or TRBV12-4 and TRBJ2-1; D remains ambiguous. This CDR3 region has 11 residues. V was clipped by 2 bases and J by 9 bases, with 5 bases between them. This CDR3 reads CASSLMAEQFF. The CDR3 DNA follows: TGTGCCAGCAGTTTAATGGCTGAGCAGTTCTTC.

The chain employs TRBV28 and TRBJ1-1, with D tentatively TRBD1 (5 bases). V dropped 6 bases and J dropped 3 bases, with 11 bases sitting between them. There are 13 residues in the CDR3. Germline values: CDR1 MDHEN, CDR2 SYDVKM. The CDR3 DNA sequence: TGTGCCAGCAGGCTGGGGGGATACACTGAAGCTTTCTTT. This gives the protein CASRLGGYTEAFF.

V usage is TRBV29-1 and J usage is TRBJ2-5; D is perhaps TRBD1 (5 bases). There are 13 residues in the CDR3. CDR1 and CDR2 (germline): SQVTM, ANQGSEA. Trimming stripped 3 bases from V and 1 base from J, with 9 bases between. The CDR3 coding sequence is TGCAGCGTTGATTGGCAGGGCCAAGAGACCCAGTACTTC. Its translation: CSVDWQGQETQYF.

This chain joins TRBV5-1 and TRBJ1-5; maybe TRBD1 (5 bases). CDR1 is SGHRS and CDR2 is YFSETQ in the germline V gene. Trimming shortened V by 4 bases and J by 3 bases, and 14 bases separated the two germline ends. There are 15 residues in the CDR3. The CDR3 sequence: CASSSTGALNQPQHF. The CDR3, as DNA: TGCGCCAGCAGCAGCACAGGAGCTCTCAATCAGCCCCAGCATTTT.

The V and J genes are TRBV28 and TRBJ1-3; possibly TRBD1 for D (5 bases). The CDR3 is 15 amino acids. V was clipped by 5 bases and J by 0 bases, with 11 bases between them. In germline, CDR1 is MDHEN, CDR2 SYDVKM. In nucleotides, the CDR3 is TGTGCCAGCAGTCATGGAGGGGCCTCTGGAAACACCATATATTTT. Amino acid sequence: CASSHGGASGNTIYF.

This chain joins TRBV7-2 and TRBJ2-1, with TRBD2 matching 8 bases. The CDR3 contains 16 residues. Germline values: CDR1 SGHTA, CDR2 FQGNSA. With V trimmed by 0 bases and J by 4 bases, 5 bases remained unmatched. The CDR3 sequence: CASSLALAEQYNEQFF. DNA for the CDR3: TGTGCCAGCAGCTTAGCACTAGCGGAACAATACAATGAGCAGTTCTTC.